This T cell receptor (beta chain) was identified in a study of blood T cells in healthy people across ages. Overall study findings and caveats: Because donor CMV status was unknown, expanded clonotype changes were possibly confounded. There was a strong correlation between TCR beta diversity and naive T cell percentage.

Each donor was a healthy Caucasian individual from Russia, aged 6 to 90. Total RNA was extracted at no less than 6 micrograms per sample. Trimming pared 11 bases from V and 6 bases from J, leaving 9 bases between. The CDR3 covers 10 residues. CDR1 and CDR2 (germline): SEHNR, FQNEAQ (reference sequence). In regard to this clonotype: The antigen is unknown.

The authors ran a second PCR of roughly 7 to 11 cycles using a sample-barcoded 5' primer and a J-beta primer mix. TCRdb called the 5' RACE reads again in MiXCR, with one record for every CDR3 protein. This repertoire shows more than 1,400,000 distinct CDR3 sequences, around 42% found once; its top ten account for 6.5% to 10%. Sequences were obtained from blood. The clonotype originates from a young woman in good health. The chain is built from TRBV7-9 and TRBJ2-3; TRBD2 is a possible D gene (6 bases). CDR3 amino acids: CAGGWDTQYF. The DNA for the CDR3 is TGTGCCGGAGGGTGGGATACGCAGTATTTT.